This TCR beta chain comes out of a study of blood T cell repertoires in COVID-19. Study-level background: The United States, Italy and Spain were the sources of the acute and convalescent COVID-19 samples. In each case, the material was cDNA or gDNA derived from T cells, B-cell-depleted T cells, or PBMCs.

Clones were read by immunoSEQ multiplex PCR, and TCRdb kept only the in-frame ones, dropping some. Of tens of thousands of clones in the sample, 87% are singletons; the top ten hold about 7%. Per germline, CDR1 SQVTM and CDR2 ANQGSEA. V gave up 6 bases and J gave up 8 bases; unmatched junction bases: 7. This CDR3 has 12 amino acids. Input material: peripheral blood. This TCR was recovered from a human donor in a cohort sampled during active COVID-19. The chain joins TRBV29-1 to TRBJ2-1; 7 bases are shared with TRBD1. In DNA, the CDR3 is TGCAGCGTCCCTGGACAGGTTGATGAGCAGTTCTTC. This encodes CSVPGQVDEQFF.